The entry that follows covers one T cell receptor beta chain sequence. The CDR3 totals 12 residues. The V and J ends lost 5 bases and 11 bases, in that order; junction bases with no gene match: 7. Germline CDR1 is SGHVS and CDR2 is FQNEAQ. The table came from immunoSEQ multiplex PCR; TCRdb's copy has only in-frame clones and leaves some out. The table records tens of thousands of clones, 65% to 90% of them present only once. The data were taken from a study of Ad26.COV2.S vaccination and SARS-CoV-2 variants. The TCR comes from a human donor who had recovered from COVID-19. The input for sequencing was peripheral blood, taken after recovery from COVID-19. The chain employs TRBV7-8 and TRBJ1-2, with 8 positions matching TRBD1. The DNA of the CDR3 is TGTGCCAGCAGCCTAGGGGGGACAGGATACACCTTC. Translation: CASSLGGTGYTF.